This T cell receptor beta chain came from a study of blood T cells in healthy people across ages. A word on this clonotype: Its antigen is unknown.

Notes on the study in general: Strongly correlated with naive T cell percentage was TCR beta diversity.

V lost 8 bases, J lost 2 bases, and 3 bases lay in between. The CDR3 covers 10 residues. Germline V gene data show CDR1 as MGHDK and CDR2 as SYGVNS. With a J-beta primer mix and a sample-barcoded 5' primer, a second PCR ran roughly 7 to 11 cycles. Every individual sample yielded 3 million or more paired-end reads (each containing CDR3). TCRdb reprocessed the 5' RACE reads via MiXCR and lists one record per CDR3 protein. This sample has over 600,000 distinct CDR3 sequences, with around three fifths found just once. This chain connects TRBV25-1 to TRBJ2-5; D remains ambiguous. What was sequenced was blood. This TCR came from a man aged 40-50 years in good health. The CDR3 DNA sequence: TGTGCCAGCGAACAAGAGACCCAGTACTTC. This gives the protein CASEQETQYF. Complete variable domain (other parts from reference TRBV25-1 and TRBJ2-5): EADIYQTPRYLVIGTGKKITLECSQTMGHDKMYWYQQDPGMELHLIHYSYGVNSTEKGDLSSESTVSRIRTEHFPLTLESARPSHTSQYLCASEQETQYFGPGTRLLVL.